What follows are 30 T cell receptor beta chains derived from one specimen sequenced in a study of blood T cell repertoires in COVID-19. Data came from immunoSEQ multiplex PCR; TCRdb stores just in-frame clones and leaves some out. The data show about 170,000 clones, about 80% seen once. The sample taken for sequencing was peripheral blood. Source of these receptors: a human donor with acute or convalescent COVID-19. The donor label of this sample is uncertain.

This clone was found a few times. The chain employs TRBV6-6 and TRBJ1-2, with a tentative D call TRBD1 (6 bases). The CDR3 totals 11 residues. V lost 6 bases and J lost 9, with 11 bases in between. Germline loops: CDR1 MNHNY, CDR2 SVGAGI (reference sequence). The CDR3 region is CASSPGASYTF. The CDR3 region has the DNA TGTGCCAGCAGCCCAGGGGCGAGCTACACCTTC.

The chain uses TRBV19 and TRBJ1-2; TRBD1 matches at 9 bases. V lost 4 bases, J lost 4 bases, and 7 bases stayed unmatched. The germline V gene has CDR1 LNHDA and CDR2 SQIVND (reference sequence). The CDR3 length is 15 residues. CDR3 sequence: CASSKTAGQGYGYTF. The CDR3 DNA is TGTGCCAGTAGTAAAACAGCGGGACAGGGCTATGGCTACACCTTC.

The chain uses TRBV29-1 and TRBJ1-2, with unresolved D. The germline V gene encodes CDR1 SQVTM and CDR2 ANQGSEA. V was trimmed by 4 bases and J by 3 bases, leaving 12 bases between them. This CDR3 is built from 13 residues. CDR3 sequence reads: CSVGKTGYYGYTF. In DNA form, the CDR3 reads TGCAGCGTTGGGAAGACGGGGTACTATGGCTACACCTTC.

The CDR3 DNA is TGTGCCAGCAGTATACTGGATGAGCAGTTCTTC. It encodes CASSILDEQFF. The chain is built from TRBV6-6 and TRBJ2-1; unclear D gene. V lost 5 bases to trimming and J lost 8 bases, with 7 bases between them. Germline V lookup: CDR1 MNHNY, CDR2 SVGAGI (reference sequence). This CDR3 is 11 amino acids long.

The genes are TRBV19 and TRBJ1-5; 9 bases line up with TRBD1. Losses at the gene ends were 7 bases for V and 0 bases for J; bases not matched to a gene: 4. Germline V gene data show CDR1 as LNHDA and CDR2 as SQIVND (reference sequence). The CDR3 spans 15 residues. The CDR3 spells CASTWDRASNQPQHF. The CDR3 DNA is TGTGCCAGTACCTGGGACAGGGCTAGCAATCAGCCCCAGCATTTT.

This clone has a handful of counts. The chain employs TRBV19 and TRBJ2-3, with no clear D. The CDR3 covers 14 residues. The V gene lost 2 bases and the J gene lost 2 bases, with 8 bases spanning the gap. Germline loops: CDR1 LNHDA, CDR2 SQIVND (reference sequence). This CDR3 reads CASSILRDTDTQYF. CDR3 coding DNA: TGTGCCAGTAGTATATTAAGAGACACAGATACGCAGTATTTT.

The rearrangement links TRBV20-1 to TRBJ2-1; D not resolved. V was trimmed by 2 bases and J by 7 bases, leaving 6 bases between them. The CDR3 runs to 11 residues. Germline V CDR1 and CDR2: DFQATT, SNEGSKA (reference sequence). The DNA for the CDR3 is TGCAGTGCTAGATACTCGAATGAGCAGTTCTTC. Translated: CSARYSNEQFF.

This chain uses TRBV5-1 with TRBJ2-3; 10 nucleotides agree with TRBD2. V lost 4 bases, J lost 3 bases, and 8 bases stayed unmatched. The CDR3 runs to 16 residues. The V gene's germline CDR1 is SGHRS and CDR2 YFSETQ. The CDR3 DNA sequence: TGCGCCAGCAGCCCTATGCTAGCGGGGGAGACAGATACGCAGTATTTT. This gives the protein CASSPMLAGETDTQYF.

This clone was seen once. The genes are TRBV30 and TRBJ1-6; 8 positions agree with TRBD1. The CDR3 runs to 14 residues. Germline V CDR1 and CDR2: GTSNPN, SVGIG (reference sequence). J was trimmed by 9 bases and V by 5 bases; bases with no gene match: 9. CDR3 sequence reads: CAWGTPDRVSPLHF. The CDR3 DNA sequence: TGTGCCTGGGGTACCCCGGACAGGGTTTCACCCCTCCACTTT.

This clone was seen more than once but under ten times. The chain has TRBV9 and TRBJ1-6; D is perhaps TRBD1 (5 bases). The CDR3 is made up of 15 amino acids. In germline, CDR1 is SGDLS, CDR2 YYNGEE. Trimming stripped 1 base from V and 9 bases from J, with 14 bases between. This CDR3 is CASSVFRDGSSPLHF. The CDR3 DNA is TGTGCCAGCAGCGTATTCAGGGATGGTAGTTCACCCCTCCACTTT.

The gene calls are TRBV19 and TRBJ1-2, with 7 bases that match TRBD1. Trimming removed 1 base from V and 7 bases from J; junction bases left unmatched: 9. Germline CDR1 is LNHDA and CDR2 is SQIVND (reference sequence). This CDR3 has 15 residues. DNA of the CDR3: TGTGCCAGTAGTATAGGAGAAGGGGGCATTGGTGGCTACACCTTC. As protein: CASSIGEGGIGGYTF.

The chain links TRBV19 to TRBJ1-1; D is uncertain. Between the trimmed V and J ends, which lost 6 bases and 2 bases, there was a span of 16 bases. Germline V gene lookup returns CDR1 LNHDA and CDR2 SQIVND (reference sequence). CDR3 size: 15 residues. In DNA form, the CDR3 reads TGTGCCAGTAGCCCTACCTCGAGTCGTAACACTGAAGCTTTCTTT. Amino acid sequence: CASSPTSSRNTEAFF.

The J gene is TRBJ1-5, the V gene TRBV5-1; weak D call: TRBD1 (6 bases). V was cut by 4 bases and J by 1 base, with 15 bases left in between. There are 16 residues in the CDR3. CDR1 and CDR2 from the germline V gene are SGHRS and YFSETQ. The CDR3 region has the DNA TGCGCCAGCAGCCACAGGGCTCTTCTAAGCAATCAGCCCCAGCATTTT. It codes for CASSHRALLSNQPQHF. The whole variable domain, remainder taken from reference TRBV5-1 and TRBJ1-5, is KAGVTQTPRYLIKTRGQQVTLSCSPISGHRSVSWYQQTPGQGLQFLFEYFSETQRNKGNFPGRFSGRQFSNSRSEMNVSTLELGDSALYLCASSHRALLSNQPQHFGDGTRLSIL.

This rearrangement joins TRBV6-1 to TRBJ2-5; 11 nucleotides agree with TRBD1. The CDR3 is 16 residues long. Germline trimming cut 1 base from V and 5 bases from J; bases unmatched to any gene: 6. Looked up from germline, CDR1 is MNHNS and CDR2 is SASEGT. Here the CDR3 reads CASSEGRTGGLETQYF. CDR3 bases: TGTGCCAGCAGTGAAGGGAGGACAGGGGGCTTGGAGACCCAGTACTTC.

This clone was detected only a few times. The chain links TRBV6-5 to TRBJ1-6; D is unresolved. The CDR3 extends over 15 amino acids. Trimming shortened V by 0 bases and J by 10 bases, and 13 bases separated the two germline ends. Germline V CDR1 and CDR2: MNHEY, SVGAGI. In DNA form, the CDR3 reads TGTGCCAGCAGTTACTCCGGAGTAAGGGAGTCACCCCTCCACTTT. It encodes CASSYSGVRESPLHF.

V and J are TRBV27 and TRBJ2-3; 8 nucleotides match TRBD2. The CDR3 loop spans 15 amino acids. V lost 5 bases to trimming and J lost 2 bases; unmatched junction nucleotides: 6. The germline CDR1 and CDR2 sequences are MNHEY and SMNVEV (reference sequence). CDR3 coding DNA: TGTGCCAGCAGTCGCGGGACTAGTTACACAGATACGCAGTATTTT. It specifies CASSRGTSYTDTQYF.

The chain combines TRBV10-1 with TRBJ2-3, with 7 bases lining up with TRBD2. CDR1 is WNHNN and CDR2 is SYGVQD in the germline V gene (reference sequence). CDR3 length: 14 amino acids. The ends lost 2 bases at V and 1 base at J; junction bases unmatched: 0. The CDR3 nucleotides read TGCGCCAGCAGTGAGGCGGGGGGCACAGATACGCAGTATTTT. Its translation is CASSEAGGTDTQYF.

The table lists this clone with a count of one. CDR3 sequence: CASSRITPAGNSPLHF. DNA of the CDR3: TGTGCCAGCAGCCGCATTACTCCGGCGGGTAATTCACCCCTCCACTTT. V gene TRBV14 combines with J gene TRBJ1-6; D gene uncertain. Trimming took off 4 bases at V and 6 bases at J, with 16 bases between the two ends. The CDR3 has 16 amino acids. Germline CDR1 reads SGHDN; CDR2 reads FVKESK.

V gene TRBV18 combines with J gene TRBJ1-1, with D perhaps matching TRBD1 (5 bases). CDR1 KGHSH and CDR2 LQKENI come from the germline V gene. V lost 6 bases and J lost 6, with 11 bases in between. There are 12 residues in the CDR3. The CDR3 sequence: CASSPAGSEAFF. The CDR3 DNA reads as TGTGCCAGCTCCCCCGCAGGGTCTGAAGCTTTCTTT.

The chain recombines TRBV6-6 with TRBJ2-1; D might be TRBD2 (5 bases). The CDR3 length is 16 residues. V was shortened by 2 bases and J by 7 bases, with 18 bases between the two germline ends. Germline CDR1 is MNHNY and CDR2 is SVGAGI (reference sequence). CDR3 residues: CASSYASTGSLNEQFF. The DNA of the CDR3 is TGTGCCAGCAGTTACGCCTCTACTGGGAGTCTGAATGAGCAGTTCTTC.

In regard to this clone: One junction end does not reproduce the germline sequence, and a read error may be involved. This chain's CDR3 is CAGSEEREQFF. CDR3 bases: TGTGCCGGCAGTGAGGAGCGGGAGCAGTTCTTC. This chain links TRBV25-1 with TRBJ2-1, with a possible D match to TRBD2 (5 bases). CDR1 and CDR2 from the germline V gene are MGHDK and SYGVNS. The CDR3 loop spans 11 amino acids.

This clone was recorded a few times. V gene TRBV28 combines with J gene TRBJ1-3; perhaps TRBD1 as D (6 bases). Germline V gene sequence: CDR1 MDHEN, CDR2 SYDVKM. V was clipped by 5 bases and J by 0 bases, with 17 bases between them. This CDR3 has 17 amino acids. This CDR3 reads CASSLPYRATSGNTIYF. The CDR3 DNA follows: TGTGCCAGCAGTCTGCCCTACAGGGCAACCTCTGGAAACACCATATATTTT. The whole variable domain, remainder taken from reference TRBV28 and TRBJ1-3, is DVKVTQSSRYLVKRTGEKVFLECVQDMDHENMFWYRQDPGLGLRLIYFSYDVKMKEKGDIPEGYSVSREKKERFSLILESASTNQTSMYLCASSLPYRATSGNTIYFGEGSWLTVV.

V is TRBV18 and J is TRBJ1-2; D unresolved. This CDR3 contains 15 residues. V was cut by 6 bases and J by 2 bases, with 16 bases left in between. Germline loops: CDR1 KGHSH, CDR2 LQKENI. CDR3 bases: TGTGCCAGCTCGGAGGGCCCTCCCGGCAACTATGGCTACACCTTC. Encoded protein: CASSEGPPGNYGYTF.

A few counts support this clone. The chain is built from TRBV12-3 or TRBV12-4 and TRBJ2-7, with a tentative D call TRBD1 (7 bases). This CDR3 is 13 amino acids long. V gave up 5 bases and J gave up 2 bases, with 10 bases separating them. The CDR3 bases are TGTGCCAGCAGTGCGGGACAGACCTACGAGCAGTACTTC. Its translation: CASSAGQTYEQYF.

This clone is a singleton in its sample. The genes are TRBV5-4 and TRBJ2-7; D might be TRBD2 (5 bases). This CDR3 spans 14 amino acids. The germline V and J ends were trimmed by 4 bases and 7 bases, with 18 bases remaining between them. Germline CDR1 is SGHNT and CDR2 is YYREEE (reference sequence). CDR3 bases: TGTGCCAGCAGCCGCCCAGGAGCGCCGGGGGAGCAGTACTTC. The encoded protein is CASSRPGAPGEQYF.

The CDR3 nucleotides read TGCGCCAGCAGCCTAAACCCCACAGGGACGACTAATGAAAAACTGTTTTTT. This sequence encodes CASSLNPTGTTNEKLFF. The chain is built from TRBV4-1 and TRBJ1-4, with TRBD1 as a possible D gene (6 bases). The V and J ends lost 4 bases and 2 bases respectively, with 17 bases between them. Germline V gene lookup returns CDR1 MGHRA and CDR2 YSYEKL. The CDR3 totals 17 residues.

The gene calls are TRBV6-2 or TRBV6-3 and TRBJ2-1, with 11 nucleotides matching TRBD2. The V and J ends lost 5 bases and 11 bases, in that order; junction bases with no gene match: 8. This CDR3 is built from 14 residues. Germline V CDR1 and CDR2: MNHEY, SVGEGT. CDR3 sequence (DNA): TGTGCCAGCAGTAAACCGGGACTAGCGGTCCAGCAGTTCTTC. Translating gives CASSKPGLAVQQFF.

This clone is a singleton in its sample. The rearrangement uses TRBV2 and TRBJ2-3; 7 bases map to TRBD2. J was trimmed by 5 bases and V by 6 bases; bases with no gene match: 11. CDR1 SNHLY and CDR2 FYNNEI come from the germline V gene. The CDR3 has 15 amino acids. The CDR3 DNA is TGTGCCAGCAGGACCGAGGGAGGGTTGGGAGATACGCAGTATTTT. It codes for CASRTEGGLGDTQYF.

This clone was picked up one time. The chain combines TRBV11-3 with TRBJ2-2; 10 bases align to TRBD2. Looked up from germline, CDR1 is SGHNT and CDR2 is YENEEA. The CDR3 runs 14 residues. V shed 8 bases and J 7 bases; nucleotides not matched to a gene: 7. CDR3 DNA: TGTGCCAGCTCAGCGGGAGGGCCTGACGGGGAGCTGTTTTTT. Amino acids: CASSAGGPDGELFF.

The chain has TRBV4-1 and TRBJ2-7; 7 bases match TRBD2. V was pared by 3 bases and J by 3 bases, with 11 bases of the junction left unmatched. Germline CDR1 reads MGHRA; CDR2 reads YSYEKL. This CDR3 comprises 16 residues. CDR3 in DNA: TGCGCCAGCAGCCAGAATGTGGGGGGGGAGCTCTACGAGCAGTACTTC. Protein product: CASSQNVGGELYEQYF.